One and the same sample provided the 20 T cell receptor beta chains below, sequenced in a study of blood T cell repertoires in COVID-19. The repertoire was sequenced with immunoSEQ multiplex PCR; TCRdb's copy has only in-frame clones and lacks some. The sample carries roughly 60,000 clones, around 84% recorded once. Material for sequencing was peripheral blood. The receptors were gathered from a woman in her sixties with acute or convalescent COVID-19.

The chain recombines TRBV15 with TRBJ2-3, with D possibly TRBD1 on 6 matching bases. V was trimmed by 3 bases and J by 1 base, leaving 8 bases between them. The CDR3 is 14 amino acids. The germline V gene has CDR1 LNHNV and CDR2 YYDKDF (reference sequence). CDR3 nucleotides: TGTGCCACCAGCAGTCGACAGGGCACAGATACGCAGTATTTT. It translates to CATSSRQGTDTQYF.

The V and J genes are TRBV21-1 and TRBJ1-4; no DNA check was done on the table's D call, TRBD1. TRBV21-1 is assigned pseudogene status. This CDR3 comprises 19 residues. The CDR3 bases are TGTGCCAGCAGCAAAGTTGGGTGCCCAGCCCGGGGACATAATGAAAAACTGTTTTTT. It encodes CASSKVGCPARGHNEKLFF.

V and J are TRBV3-1 (or the pseudogene TRBV3-2) and TRBJ2-3; 12 bases line up with TRBD2. The CDR3 loop spans 16 amino acids. Trimming removed 1 base from V and 5 bases from J; junction bases left unmatched: 4. The V gene's germline CDR1 is LGHDT and CDR2 YNNKEL (reference sequence). CDR3 loop: CASSQGLAGALDTQYF. The CDR3 DNA reads TGTGCCAGCAGCCAAGGACTAGCGGGGGCCCTAGATACGCAGTATTTT.

This chain uses TRBV9 with TRBJ2-2; TRBD2 aligns across 9 bases. Germline V gene sequence: CDR1 SGDLS, CDR2 YYNGEE. J was trimmed by 6 bases and V by 1 base; bases with no gene match: 7. The CDR3 spans 16 residues. CDR3 coding DNA: TGTGCCAGCAGCGTAAATAGCGGGGGCTCCTCCGGGGAGCTGTTTTTT. Protein: CASSVNSGGSSGELFF.

This clone was recorded once. The chain joins TRBV9 to TRBJ2-3; D is unresolved. Germline CDR1 and CDR2: SGDLS and YYNGEE. The V end lost 4 bases, the J end lost 2 bases, and 17 bases lay between the germline ends. This CDR3 comprises 16 residues. CDR3 nucleotide sequence: TGTGCCAGCAGCCCCTTCCAGGCAGGCACCACAGATACGCAGTATTTT. It yields the protein CASSPFQAGTTDTQYF.

The V call is TRBV18, the J call TRBJ1-2, with TRBD1 identical over 7 bases. Germline CDR1 KGHSH, CDR2 LQKENI. V was pared by 3 bases and J by 2 bases, with 6 bases of the junction left unmatched. The CDR3 spans 15 residues. The CDR3 DNA reads TGTGCCAGCTCACCGGGGGACAGACGGAACTATGGCTACACCTTC. This encodes CASSPGDRRNYGYTF.

The chain combines TRBV18 with TRBJ1-1, with 10 bases fitting TRBD1. Looked up from germline, CDR1 is KGHSH and CDR2 is LQKENI. J lost 1 base, V lost 0 bases, and 2 bases had no gene match. This CDR3 spans 16 amino acids. CDR3 loop: CASSPPGQGSNTEAFF. The CDR3, as DNA: TGTGCCAGCTCACCACCGGGACAGGGGTCGAACACTGAAGCTTTCTTT.

The V call is TRBV9, the J call TRBJ2-1; TRBD2 agrees at 7 bases. CDR3 length: 14 amino acids. V lost 0 bases to trimming and J lost 6 bases; unmatched junction nucleotides: 3. Germline-derived CDR1 and CDR2 are SGDLS and YYNGEE. The CDR3 sequence: CASSVAPGGNEQFF. In nucleotides, the CDR3 is TGTGCCAGCAGCGTAGCCCCGGGAGGCAATGAGCAGTTCTTC. Based on the CDR3 plus reference TRBV9 and TRBJ2-1, the full variable domain is DSGVTQTPKHLITATGQRVTLRCSPRSGDLSVYWYQQSLDQGLQFLIQYYNGEERAKGNILERFSAQQFPDLHSELNLSSLELGDSALYFCASSVAPGGNEQFFGPGTRLTVL.

The V gene is TRBV2, the J gene TRBJ1-6; D is unresolved. In germline, CDR1 is SNHLY, CDR2 FYNNEI. The V gene lost 4 bases and the J gene lost 5 bases, with 6 bases spanning the gap. CDR3 length: 13 amino acids. The CDR3 DNA is TGTGCCAGCAGTGGCGGAGATAATTCACCCCTCCACTTT. Translation: CASSGGDNSPLHF.

The V call is TRBV18, the J call TRBJ2-1; the D gene is possibly TRBD2 (6 bases). The length of the CDR3 is 13 residues. The V end was cut by 3 bases, the J end by 10 bases, with 13 bases between. Germline assignment: CDR1 KGHSH and CDR2 LQKENI. This CDR3 is CASSPEGSSEQFF. The DNA for the CDR3 is TGTGCCAGCTCACCGGAGGGCAGTAGCGAGCAGTTCTTC.

This sequence joins TRBV15 and TRBJ1-5; 7 bases align to TRBD1. The CDR3 has 15 residues. CDR1 is LNHNV and CDR2 is YYDKDF in the germline V gene (reference sequence). J was trimmed by 7 bases and V by 3 bases; bases with no gene match: 9. CDR3 residues: CATSSRDRAGQPQHF. Here the CDR3 DNA reads TGTGCCACCAGCAGTCGCGACAGGGCTGGCCAGCCCCAGCATTTT. Looking up the rest from reference TRBV15 and TRBJ1-5 gives the full variable domain: DAMVIQNPRYQVTQFGKPVTLSCSQTLNHNVMYWYQQKSSQAPKLLFHYYDKDFNNEADTPDNFQSRRPNTSFCFLDIRSPGLGDTAMYLCATSSRDRAGQPQHFGDGTRLSIL.

The rearrangement links TRBV4-1 to TRBJ1-4; unclear D gene. Germline V CDR1 and CDR2: MGHRA, YSYEKL. The CDR3 runs 14 residues. Trimming took 0 bases from V and 9 from J, leaving 11 bases between them. CDR3 loop: CASSQDAEVKKLFF. The CDR3 bases are TGCGCCAGCAGCCAAGATGCCGAGGTGAAAAAACTGTTTTTT.

The rearrangement joins TRBV3-1 (or the pseudogene TRBV3-2) to TRBJ2-2; TRBD1 aligns across 7 bases. Germline lookup yields CDR1 LGHDT and CDR2 YNNKEL (reference sequence). Unmatched junction bases numbered 13, after V lost 6 bases and J lost 3 bases. The length of the CDR3 is 17 residues. Here the CDR3 reads CASRQSKQGLDTGELFF. The CDR3 DNA follows: TGTGCCAGCAGGCAAAGTAAACAGGGGTTGGACACCGGGGAGCTGTTTTTT.

The genes are TRBV3-1 (or the pseudogene TRBV3-2) and TRBJ1-1; weak D call: TRBD1 (5 bases). Germline V gene sequence: CDR1 LGHDT, CDR2 YNNKEL (reference sequence). The CDR3 consists of 15 residues. V was cut by 4 bases and J by 1 base, with 13 bases left in between. The CDR3 DNA is TGTGCCAGCAGCCCCTGGGTAGGGGCGAACACTGAAGCTTTCTTT. Its translation: CASSPWVGANTEAFF.

V is TRBV25-1 and J is TRBJ1-6; the D gene is possibly TRBD1 (6 bases). Trimming pared 7 bases from V and 7 bases from J, leaving 11 bases between. Germline V lookup: CDR1 MGHDK, CDR2 SYGVNS. This CDR3 has 13 amino acids. The CDR3 sequence: CASMEQGNSPLHF. In nucleotides, the CDR3 is TGTGCCAGCATGGAGCAGGGGAATTCACCCCTCCACTTT.

The table lists this clone with a count of one. J is TRBJ1-1 and V is TRBV5-1; a weak D match, TRBD1 (5 bases). The V end lost 0 bases, the J end lost 11 bases, and 14 bases lay between the germline ends. The CDR3 is 13 residues long. Germline V gives CDR1 SGHRS, CDR2 YFSETQ. The chain's CDR3 is CASSLVPGNRAFF. CDR3 in DNA: TGCGCCAGCAGCTTGGTACCAGGGAACCGGGCTTTCTTT.

CDR3 in DNA: TGTGCCAGTACGGAGGGAATGAATCAGCCCCAGCATTTT. Translating it yields CASTEGMNQPQHF. The chain links TRBV19 to TRBJ1-5, with no clear D. The CDR3 loop spans 13 amino acids. Trimming cost V 7 bases and J 4 bases, with 11 bases left between them. CDR1 and CDR2 from the germline V gene are LNHDA and SQIVND (reference sequence).

The chain couples TRBV7-9 to TRBJ2-2, with 10 nucleotides matching TRBD2. This CDR3 spans 18 amino acids. The trim removed 3 bases at V and 4 bases at J, leaving 11 bases unmatched. From germline, CDR1 is SEHNR and CDR2 FQNEAQ (reference sequence). The CDR3 DNA is TGTGCCAGCAGCTTCCGGACTAGCGGACCAGCGTTCACCGGGGAGCTGTTTTTT. Amino acid sequence: CASSFRTSGPAFTGELFF.

This sequence joins TRBV19 and TRBJ2-3; maybe TRBD1 (6 bases). V lost 5 bases and J lost 3, with 15 bases in between. The CDR3 extends over 15 amino acids. Germline CDR1 is LNHDA and CDR2 is SQIVND (reference sequence). CDR3 sequence (DNA): TGTGCCAGTAGTCCAGGGGCAGGCTCGACAGATACGCAGTATTTT. It translates to CASSPGAGSTDTQYF.

This chain joins TRBV25-1 and TRBJ2-7; 12 positions agree with TRBD1. V lost 9 bases and J lost 2; bases outside the gene matches: 2. Germline CDR1 MGHDK, CDR2 SYGVNS. The length of the CDR3 is 13 residues. The CDR3 loop is CASGTGGPYEQYF. CDR3 DNA: TGTGCCAGTGGGACAGGGGGCCCCTACGAGCAGTACTTC.